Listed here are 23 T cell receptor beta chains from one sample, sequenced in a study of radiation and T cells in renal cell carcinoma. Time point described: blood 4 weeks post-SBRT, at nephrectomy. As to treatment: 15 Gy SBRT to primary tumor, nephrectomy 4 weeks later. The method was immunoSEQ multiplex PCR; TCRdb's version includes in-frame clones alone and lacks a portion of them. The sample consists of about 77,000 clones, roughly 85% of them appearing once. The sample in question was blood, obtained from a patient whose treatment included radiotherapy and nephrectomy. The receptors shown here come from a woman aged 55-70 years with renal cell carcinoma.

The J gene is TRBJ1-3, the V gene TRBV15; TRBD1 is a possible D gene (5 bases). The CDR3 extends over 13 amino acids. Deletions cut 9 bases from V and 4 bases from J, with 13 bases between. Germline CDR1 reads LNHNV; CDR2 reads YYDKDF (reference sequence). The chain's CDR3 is CATARDRGNTIYF. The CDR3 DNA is TGTGCCACTGCCCGAGACAGAGGAAACACCATATATTTT.

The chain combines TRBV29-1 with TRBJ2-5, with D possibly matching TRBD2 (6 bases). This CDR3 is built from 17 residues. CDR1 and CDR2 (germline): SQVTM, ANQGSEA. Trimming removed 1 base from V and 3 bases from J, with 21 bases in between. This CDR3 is CSVEGSGRDFRKETQYF. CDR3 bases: TGCAGCGTTGAAGGGTCCGGCAGGGACTTTCGGAAAGAGACCCAGTACTTC.

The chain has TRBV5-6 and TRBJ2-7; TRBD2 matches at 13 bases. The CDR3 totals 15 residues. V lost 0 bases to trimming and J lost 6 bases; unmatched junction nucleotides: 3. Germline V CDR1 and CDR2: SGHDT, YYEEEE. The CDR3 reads CASSLAGLAGTEQYF. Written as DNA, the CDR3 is TGTGCCAGCAGCTTGGCGGGACTAGCGGGAACCGAGCAGTACTTC.

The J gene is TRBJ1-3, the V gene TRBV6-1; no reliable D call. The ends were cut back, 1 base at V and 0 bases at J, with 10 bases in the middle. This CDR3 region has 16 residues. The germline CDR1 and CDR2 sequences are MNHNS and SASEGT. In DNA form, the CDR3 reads TGTGCCAGCAGTGAAGAGAGACGGAGCTCTGGAAACACCATATATTTT. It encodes CASSEERRSSGNTIYF.

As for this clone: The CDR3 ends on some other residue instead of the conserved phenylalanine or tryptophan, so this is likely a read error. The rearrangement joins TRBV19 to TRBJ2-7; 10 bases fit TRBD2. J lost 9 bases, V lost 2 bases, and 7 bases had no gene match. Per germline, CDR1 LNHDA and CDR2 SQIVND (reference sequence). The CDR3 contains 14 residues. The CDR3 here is CASSIRLAGDGQYL. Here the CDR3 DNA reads TGTGCCAGTAGTATAAGGCTAGCGGGAGACGGGCAGTACCTC.

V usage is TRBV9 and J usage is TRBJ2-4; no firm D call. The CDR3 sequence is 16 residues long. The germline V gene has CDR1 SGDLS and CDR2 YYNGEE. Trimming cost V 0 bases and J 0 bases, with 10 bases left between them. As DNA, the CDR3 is TGTGCCAGCAGCGTAGGAGGAAATCTAGCCAAAAACATTCAGTACTTC. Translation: CASSVGGNLAKNIQYF.

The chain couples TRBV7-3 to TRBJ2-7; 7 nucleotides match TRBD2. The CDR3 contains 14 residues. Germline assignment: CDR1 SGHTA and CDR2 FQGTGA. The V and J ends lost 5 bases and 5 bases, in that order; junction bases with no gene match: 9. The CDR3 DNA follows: TGTGCCAGCAGCCCAAGCGGGGCCCAGAACGAGCAGTACTTC. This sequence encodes CASSPSGAQNEQYF.

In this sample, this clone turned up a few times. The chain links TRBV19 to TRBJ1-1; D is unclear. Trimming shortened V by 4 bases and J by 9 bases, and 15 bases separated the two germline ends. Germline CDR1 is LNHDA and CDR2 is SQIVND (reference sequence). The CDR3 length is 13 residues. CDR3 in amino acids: CASSTEGGRKAFF. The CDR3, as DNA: TGTGCCAGTAGTACTGAGGGAGGGCGGAAAGCTTTCTTT.

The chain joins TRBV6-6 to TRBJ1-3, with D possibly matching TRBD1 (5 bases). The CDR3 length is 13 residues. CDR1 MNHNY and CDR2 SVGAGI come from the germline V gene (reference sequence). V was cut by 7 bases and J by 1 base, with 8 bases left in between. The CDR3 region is CASIQGSGNTIYF. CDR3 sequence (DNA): TGTGCCAGCATTCAGGGATCTGGAAACACCATATATTTT.

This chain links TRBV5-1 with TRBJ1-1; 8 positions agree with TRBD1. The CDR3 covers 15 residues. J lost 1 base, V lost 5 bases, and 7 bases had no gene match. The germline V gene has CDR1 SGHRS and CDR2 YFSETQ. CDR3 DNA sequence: TGCGCCAGCAGTCTGACAGGGGATCGGAACACTGAAGCTTTCTTT. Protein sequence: CASSLTGDRNTEAFF. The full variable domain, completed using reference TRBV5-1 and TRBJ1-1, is KAGVTQTPRYLIKTRGQQVTLSCSPISGHRSVSWYQQTPGQGLQFLFEYFSETQRNKGNFPGRFSGRQFSNSRSEMNVSTLELGDSALYLCASSLTGDRNTEAFFGQGTRLTVV.

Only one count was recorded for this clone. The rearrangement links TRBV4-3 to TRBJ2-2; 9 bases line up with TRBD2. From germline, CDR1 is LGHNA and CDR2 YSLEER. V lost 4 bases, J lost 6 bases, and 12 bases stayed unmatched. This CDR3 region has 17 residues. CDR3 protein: CASSRLLAGASSGELFF. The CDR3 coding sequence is TGCGCCAGCAGCCGATTGTTAGCGGGAGCGAGTTCCGGGGAGCTGTTTTTT.

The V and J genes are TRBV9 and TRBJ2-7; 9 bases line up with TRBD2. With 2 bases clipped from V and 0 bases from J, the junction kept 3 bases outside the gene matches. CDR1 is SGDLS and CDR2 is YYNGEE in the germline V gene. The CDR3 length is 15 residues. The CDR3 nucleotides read TGTGCCAGCAGCGTCTCTAGCGGGAACTCCTACGAGCAGTACTTC. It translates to CASSVSSGNSYEQYF.

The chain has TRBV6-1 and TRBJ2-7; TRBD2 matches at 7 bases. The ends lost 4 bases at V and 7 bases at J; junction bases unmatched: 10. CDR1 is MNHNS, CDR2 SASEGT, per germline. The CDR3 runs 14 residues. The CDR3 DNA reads TGTGCCAGCAGTGCGCTAGCGGAACCGAGGGAGCAGTACTTC. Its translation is CASSALAEPREQYF.

The CDR3: CASSFSTGLTDTQYF. In nucleotides, the CDR3 is TGTGCCAGCAGCTTTAGTACGGGACTTACAGATACGCAGTATTTT. This chain joins TRBV7-9 and TRBJ2-3; TRBD2 is a possible D gene (6 bases). V lost 3 bases and J 3 bases, leaving 13 bases between the germline ends. The CDR3 spans 15 residues. CDR1 and CDR2 (germline): SEHNR, FQNEAQ (reference sequence).

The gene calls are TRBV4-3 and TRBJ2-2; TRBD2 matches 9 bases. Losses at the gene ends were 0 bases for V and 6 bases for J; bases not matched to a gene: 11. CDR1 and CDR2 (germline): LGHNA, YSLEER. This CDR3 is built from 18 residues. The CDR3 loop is CASSQESLGTSIAGELFF. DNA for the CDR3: TGCGCCAGCAGCCAAGAGAGTTTGGGGACTAGCATCGCCGGGGAGCTGTTTTTT.

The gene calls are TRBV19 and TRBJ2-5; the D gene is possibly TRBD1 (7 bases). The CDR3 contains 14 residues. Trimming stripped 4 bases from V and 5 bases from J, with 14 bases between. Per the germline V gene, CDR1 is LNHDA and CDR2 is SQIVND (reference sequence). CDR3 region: CASSRQGAGETQYF. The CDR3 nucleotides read TGTGCCAGTAGTAGACAGGGTGCGGGGGAGACCCAGTACTTC.

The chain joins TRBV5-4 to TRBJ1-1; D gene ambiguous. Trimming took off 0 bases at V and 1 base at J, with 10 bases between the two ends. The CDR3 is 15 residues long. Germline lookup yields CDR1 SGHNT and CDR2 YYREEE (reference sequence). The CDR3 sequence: CASSLEGGGNTEAFF. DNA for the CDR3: TGTGCCAGCAGCTTGGAAGGAGGCGGGAACACTGAAGCTTTCTTT.

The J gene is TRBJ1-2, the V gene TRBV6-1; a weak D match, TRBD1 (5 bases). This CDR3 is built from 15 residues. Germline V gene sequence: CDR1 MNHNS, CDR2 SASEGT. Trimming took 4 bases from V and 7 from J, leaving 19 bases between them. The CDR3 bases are TGTGCCAGCAGTGTGTTTAAGGGGCCGGGGGGTGGCTACACCTTC. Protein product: CASSVFKGPGGGYTF.

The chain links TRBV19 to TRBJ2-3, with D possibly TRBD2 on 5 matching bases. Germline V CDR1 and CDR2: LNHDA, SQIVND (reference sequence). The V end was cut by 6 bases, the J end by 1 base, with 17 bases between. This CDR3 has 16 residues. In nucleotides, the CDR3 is TGTGCCAGTAGCGGGTCCAGAGGGTTACGCACAGATACGCAGTATTTT. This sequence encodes CASSGSRGLRTDTQYF.

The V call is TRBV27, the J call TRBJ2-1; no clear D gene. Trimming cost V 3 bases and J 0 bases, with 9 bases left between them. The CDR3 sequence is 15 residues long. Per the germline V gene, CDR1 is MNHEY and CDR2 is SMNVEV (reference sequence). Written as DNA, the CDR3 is TGTGCCAGCAGTTTTCGGGCCAGCTCCTACAATGAGCAGTTCTTC. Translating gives CASSFRASSYNEQFF.

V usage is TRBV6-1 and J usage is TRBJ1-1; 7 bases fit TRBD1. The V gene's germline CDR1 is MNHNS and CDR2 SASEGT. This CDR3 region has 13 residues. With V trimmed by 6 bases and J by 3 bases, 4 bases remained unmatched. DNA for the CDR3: TGTGCCAGCAGCCCGACAGGGTACACTGAAGCTTTCTTT. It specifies CASSPTGYTEAFF.

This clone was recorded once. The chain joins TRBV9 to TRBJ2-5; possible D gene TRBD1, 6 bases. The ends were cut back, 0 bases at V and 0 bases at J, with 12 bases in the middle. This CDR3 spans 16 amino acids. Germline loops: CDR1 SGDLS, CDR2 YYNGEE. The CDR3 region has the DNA TGTGCCAGCAGCGTAGGCCAGGGGCCCTACCAAGAGACCCAGTACTTC. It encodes CASSVGQGPYQETQYF.

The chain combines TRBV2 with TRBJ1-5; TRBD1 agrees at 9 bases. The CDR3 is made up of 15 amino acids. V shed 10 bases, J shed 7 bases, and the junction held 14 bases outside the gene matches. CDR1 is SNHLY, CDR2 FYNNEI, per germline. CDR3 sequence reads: CAIKIVGTGNQPQHF. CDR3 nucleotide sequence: TGTGCCATCAAAATAGTCGGGACAGGGAACCAGCCCCAGCATTTT.